These T cell receptor beta chains were read from a single sample in a study of identical twins. In TCRdb, the 5' RACE reads were re-called with MiXCR into one record per CDR3 protein. Of 500,000 to 550,000 distinct CDR3 sequences listed, around 20% are singletons. The sample also formed part of further work on yellow fever vaccine responses in identical twins.

The sample consisted of CD4+ T cells sorted from blood. These receptors came from a young woman in good health. CDR3s include the opening cysteine and the closing phenylalanine or tryptophan. D genes are given only for firm matches. Not all rows give a size; the values are once, few, many and, for expanded clones, a class.

v_gene	abundance	j_gene	d_gene	CDR3aa	CDR3nt
TRBV12-3/TRBV12-4	few	TRBJ2-3	TRBD2	CASSFRASGANTQYF	TGTGCCAGCAGTTTCCGGGCTAGCGGGGCAAATACGCAGTATTTT
TRBV29-1	.	TRBJ2-6	.	CSVGAHSGANVLTF	TGCAGCGTTGGGGCTCACTCTGGGGCCAACGTCCTGACTTTC
TRBV5-1	.	TRBJ2-2	TRBD1	CASSLSISTGGVRNTGELFF	TGCGCCAGCAGCTTGTCTATTTCGACAGGGGGCGTTCGGAACACCGGGGAGCTGTTTTTT
TRBV29-1	few	TRBJ2-1	TRBD2	CSAGISGSSYNEQFF	TGCAGCGCCGGGATTAGCGGGAGCTCCTACAATGAGCAGTTCTTC
TRBV12-3/TRBV12-4	few	TRBJ2-2	TRBD1	CASSDSGTGDTGELFF	TGTGCCAGCAGCGACTCCGGGACAGGGGACACCGGGGAGCTGTTTTTT
TRBV10-3	few	TRBJ1-1	.	CAISEGQPNTEAFF	TGTGCCATCAGTGAGGGCCAGCCGAACACTGAAGCTTTCTTT
TRBV7-9	.	TRBJ2-6	.	CASSPPRATGANVLTF	TGTGCCAGCAGCCCCCCGAGGGCAACTGGGGCCAACGTCCTGACTTTC
TRBV11-1	few	TRBJ1-2	TRBD1	CASSLAGTGGAGPYGYTF	TGTGCCAGCAGCTTAGCCGGGACAGGGGGCGCAGGGCCTTATGGCTACACCTTC
TRBV20-1	.	TRBJ1-4	.	CSAAGTNVRNEKLFF	TGCAGTGCTGCAGGGACGAACGTGAGAAATGAAAAACTGTTTTTT
TRBV5-1	.	TRBJ1-1	.	CASSRSRETLGTEAFF	TGCGCCAGCAGCAGGAGCAGGGAAACGCTAGGCACTGAAGCTTTCTTT
TRBV29-1	.	TRBJ1-4	.	CSGRTGTTNEKLFF	TGCAGCGGCCGCACCGGGACAACTAATGAAAAACTGTTTTTT
TRBV12-3/TRBV12-4	.	TRBJ1-6	TRBD1	CASRPGQGPFPLHF	TGTGCCAGCAGACCAGGACAGGGGCCCTTCCCCCTCCACTTT
TRBV6-5	.	TRBJ1-1	TRBD1	CASSHDRGSNTEAFF	TGTGCCAGCAGTCACGACAGGGGTTCGAACACTGAAGCTTTCTTT
TRBV18	.	TRBJ2-5	.	CASSPPGLTEGTQYF	TGTGCCAGCTCACCACCAGGACTGACGGAGGGGACCCAGTACTTC
TRBV12-3/TRBV12-4	few	TRBJ1-5	TRBD1	CASRVTGRNQPQHF	TGTGCCAGCAGAGTGACAGGGCGAAATCAGCCCCAGCATTTT
TRBV20-1	once	TRBJ2-1	.	CSALRWDEQFF	TGCAGTGCTTTAAGATGGGATGAGCAGTTCTTC
TRBV7-2	.	TRBJ2-1	.	CASKTGLDSYNEQFF	TGTGCCAGCAAGACGGGACTGGATTCTTACAATGAGCAGTTCTTC
TRBV12-3/TRBV12-4	.	TRBJ2-7	.	CASSLIGGIYEQYF	TGTGCCAGCAGTTTGATTGGGGGAATCTACGAGCAGTACTTC
TRBV10-3	few	TRBJ2-1	.	CATSWAGVVSNNEQFF	TGTGCCACCTCGTGGGCCGGGGTGGTTAGCAACAATGAGCAGTTCTTC
TRBV7-9	.	TRBJ2-2	.	CASRHPIGGAGTGELFF	TGTGCCAGCAGACATCCAATCGGGGGCGCGGGGACCGGGGAGCTGTTTTTT
TRBV2	.	TRBJ2-3	TRBD2	CASSGLAETSSTDTQYF	TGTGCCAGCAGTGGACTAGCGGAGACCTCTAGCACAGATACGCAGTATTTT
TRBV5-1	.	TRBJ2-2	.	CASSFGQTRGPGELFF	TGCGCCAGCAGCTTTGGACAAACGCGGGGTCCCGGGGAGCTGTTTTTT
TRBV12-3/TRBV12-4	.	TRBJ2-5	TRBD1	CASSPQGAGKTQYF	TGTGCCAGCAGTCCACAGGGGGCGGGCAAGACCCAGTACTTC
TRBV5-1	.	TRBJ1-2	.	CASSLELPGGYGYTF	TGCGCCAGCAGCTTGGAACTCCCGGGGGGCTATGGCTACACCTTC
TRBV6-1	.	TRBJ2-3	.	CASISRVTQSTDTQYF	TGTGCCAGCATCTCAAGGGTCACCCAGAGCACAGATACGCAGTATTTT
TRBV3-1	few	TRBJ2-2	.	CASSQGGGELFF	TGTGCCAGCAGCCAAGGGGGCGGGGAGCTGTTTTTT
TRBV20-1	.	TRBJ2-2	.	CSAINPVGRQGTGELFF	TGCAGTGCAATAAACCCCGTGGGGAGGCAGGGCACCGGGGAGCTGTTTTTT
TRBV27	many	TRBJ2-5	.	CASSQEGQETQYF	TGTGCCAGCAGTCAAGAGGGGCAAGAGACCCAGTACTTC
TRBV9	.	TRBJ2-3	TRBD2	CASSVGDSGRGADTQYF	TGTGCCAGCAGCGTAGGGGATAGCGGGAGAGGGGCAGATACGCAGTATTTT
TRBV5-1	.	TRBJ2-1	TRBD2	CASSLGLAGAEQFF	TGCGCCAGCAGCCTGGGACTAGCGGGAGCTGAGCAGTTCTTC
TRBV5-1	few	TRBJ2-1	TRBD2	CASREAGGVSSYNEQFF	TGCGCCAGCAGGGAGGCGGGAGGCGTAAGCTCCTACAATGAGCAGTTCTTC
TRBV7-8	.	TRBJ2-2	TRBD1	CASKGGMAGELFF	TGTGCCAGCAAAGGGGGCATGGCCGGGGAGCTGTTTTTT
TRBV10-3	.	TRBJ2-1	.	CAISRSRGDEQFF	TGTGCCATCAGTAGGAGCAGGGGGGATGAGCAGTTCTTC
TRBV11-1	few	TRBJ2-6	.	CASSSRDIAFGANVLTF	TGTGCCAGCAGCTCCCGGGACATCGCCTTCGGGGCCAACGTCCTGACTTTC
TRBV20-1	.	TRBJ1-6	TRBD1	CSASRSGTGGFSPLHF	TGCAGTGCGAGTAGATCCGGGACAGGGGGTTTTTCACCCCTCCACTTT
TRBV10-3	.	TRBJ2-1	.	CAISDQRTGSYNEQFF	TGTGCCATCAGTGACCAACGGACGGGTTCCTACAATGAGCAGTTCTTC
TRBV29-1	.	TRBJ2-7	.	CSVESPGEQYF	TGCAGCGTTGAATCGCCTGGGGAGCAGTACTTC
TRBV15	.	TRBJ2-4	.	CATSRDRGHAAKNIQYF	TGTGCCACCAGCAGAGATAGGGGTCATGCGGCCAAAAACATTCAGTACTTC
TRBV2	few	TRBJ2-5	.	CATSEAETQYF	TGTGCCACCTCAGAGGCAGAGACCCAGTACTTC
TRBV12-3/TRBV12-4	few	TRBJ1-6	TRBD1	CASSSRQGSPLHF	TGTGCCAGCAGTTCTCGACAGGGCTCACCCCTCCACTTT
TRBV4-2	.	TRBJ2-7	.	CASSQVSGSNAFYEQYF	TGTGCCAGCAGCCAAGTGAGCGGGTCAAACGCATTCTACGAGCAGTACTTC
TRBV4-1	.	TRBJ2-1	TRBD2	CASSQVSPSGPLSPYNEQFF	TGCGCCAGCAGCCAAGTCTCGCCTAGCGGGCCCCTATCCCCCTACAATGAGCAGTTCTTC
TRBV6-1	.	TRBJ1-3	.	CASSMTANSGNTIYF	TGTGCCAGCAGTATGACAGCCAACTCTGGAAACACCATATATTTT
TRBV12-3/TRBV12-4	few	TRBJ2-5	.	CASSFSGAQETQYF	TGTGCCAGCAGTTTTAGTGGGGCTCAAGAGACCCAGTACTTC
TRBV11-2	.	TRBJ2-2	.	CASSLDRRGANTGELFF	TGTGCCAGCAGCTTAGATCGTAGGGGGGCGAACACCGGGGAGCTGTTTTTT